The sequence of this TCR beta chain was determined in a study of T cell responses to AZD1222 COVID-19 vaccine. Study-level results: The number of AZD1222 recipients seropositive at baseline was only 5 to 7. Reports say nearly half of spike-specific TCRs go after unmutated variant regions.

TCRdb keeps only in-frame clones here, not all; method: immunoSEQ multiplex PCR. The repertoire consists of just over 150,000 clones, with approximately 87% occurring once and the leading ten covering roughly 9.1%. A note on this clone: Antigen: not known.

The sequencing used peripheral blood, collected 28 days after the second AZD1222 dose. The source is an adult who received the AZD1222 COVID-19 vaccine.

The CDR3 spells CASSETGAGVNQPQHF. Written as DNA, the CDR3 is TGTGCCAGCAGTGAGACAGGAGCCGGGGTTAATCAGCCCCAGCATTTT. The genes are TRBV28 and TRBJ1-5; tentative D call: TRBD1 (6 bases). The ends were cut back, 5 bases at V and 4 bases at J, with 18 bases in the middle. Germline CDR1 and CDR2: MDHEN and SYDVKM. The CDR3 is 16 amino acids.